What follows are 26 T cell receptor beta chains derived from one specimen sequenced in a study of beta chain features in type 1 diabetes. Investigators reverse transcribed all isolated RNA, so they sequenced expressed TCRB transcripts. TCRdb keeps only in-frame clones here, not all; method: immunoSEQ multiplex PCR. The sample includes approximately 140,000 clones, less than 9% of them seen just once. Material: central memory CD4+ T cells from blood. These receptors all stem from a woman aged 25 to 39 in good health.

V gene TRBV5-4 combines with J gene TRBJ2-5; TRBD2 agrees at 11 bases. Germline lookup yields CDR1 SGHNT and CDR2 YYREEE (reference sequence). The junction had 6 bases not matched to a gene; V was cut back by 3 bases and J by 2 bases. The CDR3 is made up of 16 amino acids. In nucleotides, the CDR3 is TGTGCCAGCAGCTCGGGACTAGCGGAAGGACAAGAGACCCAGTACTTC. It yields the protein CASSSGLAEGQETQYF.

This clone has a handful of counts. This sequence joins TRBV28 and TRBJ1-1; TRBD1 aligns across 8 bases. The CDR3 covers 17 residues. From germline, CDR1 is MDHEN and CDR2 SYDVKM. V lost 5 bases to trimming and J lost 1 base; unmatched junction nucleotides: 12. The CDR3 here is CASSKSGQGDSNTEAFF. In DNA form, the CDR3 reads TGTGCCAGCAGTAAGAGCGGACAGGGAGATTCGAACACTGAAGCTTTCTTT.

This rearrangement joins TRBV18 to TRBJ1-5, with 8 nucleotides matching TRBD1. This CDR3 region has 16 residues. Germline loops: CDR1 KGHSH, CDR2 LQKENI. J lost 3 bases, V lost 1 base, and 5 bases had no gene match. This CDR3 reads CASSPQGTGNNQPQHF. Written as DNA, the CDR3 is TGTGCCAGCTCACCACAAGGGACAGGAAACAATCAGCCCCAGCATTTT. Full variable domain (remainder filled in from reference TRBV18 and TRBJ1-5): NAGVMQNPRHLVRRRGQEARLRCSPMKGHSHVYWYRQLPEEGLKFMVYLQKENIIDESGMPKERFSAEFPKEGPSILRIQQVVRGDSAAYFCASSPQGTGNNQPQHFGDGTRLSIL.

This clone was detected many times. V usage is TRBV28 and J usage is TRBJ1-4; TRBD1 agrees at 8 bases. Germline assignment: CDR1 MDHEN and CDR2 SYDVKM. The CDR3 length is 14 residues. J was trimmed by 8 bases and V by 4 bases; bases with no gene match: 6. The CDR3: CASSSGGADEKLFF. For the CDR3, the DNA is TGTGCCAGCAGTTCAGGGGGCGCGGACGAAAAACTGTTTTTT. Variable domain in full (rest from reference TRBV28 and TRBJ1-4): DVKVTQSSRYLVKRTGEKVFLECVQDMDHENMFWYRQDPGLGLRLIYFSYDVKMKEKGDIPEGYSVSREKKERFSLILESASTNQTSMYLCASSSGGADEKLFFGSGTQLSVL.

The chain is built from TRBV29-1 and TRBJ2-5, with D possibly being TRBD1 (5 bases). Germline V gene sequence: CDR1 SQVTM, CDR2 ANQGSEA. The V end was cut by 6 bases, the J end by 2 bases, with 19 bases between. This CDR3 contains 15 residues. The CDR3 protein is CSVGLGSTDQETQYF. DNA for the CDR3: TGCAGCGTCGGGCTGGGGTCGACAGATCAAGAGACCCAGTACTTC.

This clone was seen a handful of times. The chain combines TRBV4-1 with TRBJ2-1, with TRBD2 matching 8 bases. Germline V gives CDR1 MGHRA, CDR2 YSYEKL. The CDR3 is 17 amino acids. J was trimmed by 10 bases and V by 0 bases; bases with no gene match: 14. CDR3 residues: CASSQDWLAGPSEEQFF. In DNA, the CDR3 is TGCGCCAGCAGCCAAGATTGGCTAGCGGGCCCGAGTGAGGAGCAGTTCTTC.

The CDR3 DNA reads as TGTGCCAGCAGCCAACTCCCCGGGAGGGCCGGGCATGAGCAGTTCTTC. Its protein is CASSQLPGRAGHEQFF. The chain carries TRBV6-6 and TRBJ2-1; TRBD2 matches at 8 bases. The CDR3 totals 16 residues. Germline V lookup: CDR1 MNHNY, CDR2 SVGAGI (reference sequence). V shed 6 bases and J 8 bases; nucleotides not matched to a gene: 15.

The chain recombines TRBV7-3 with TRBJ2-7; the D gene is possibly TRBD2 (6 bases). Trimming cost V 5 bases and J 3 bases, with 17 bases left between them. The CDR3 has 15 amino acids. From germline, CDR1 is SGHTA and CDR2 FQGTGA. The CDR3 DNA reads TGTGCCAGCAGCGCTCCGGGACTGGTCCGCTACGAGCAGTACTTC. Protein sequence: CASSAPGLVRYEQYF.

This clone came up a few times. The sample carries other DNA sequences with the same CDR3. The J gene is TRBJ1-2, the V gene TRBV4-3; D perhaps matches TRBD1 (5 bases). The CDR3 sequence is 14 residues long. Germline CDR1 reads LGHNA; CDR2 reads YSLEER. V lost 3 bases to trimming and J lost 5 bases, with 13 bases between them. The CDR3 sequence is CASSQDGTVYGYTF. In nucleotides, the CDR3 is TGCGCCAGCAGCCAGGACGGGACTGTGTATGGCTACACCTTC.

This clone was picked up many times. The chain links TRBV14 to TRBJ2-5; D not resolved. V was cut by 2 bases and J by 2 bases, with 12 bases left in between. In germline, CDR1 is SGHDN, CDR2 FVKESK. The CDR3 totals 15 residues. CDR3 residues: CASSQPTPLQETQYF. The CDR3 bases are TGTGCCAGCAGCCAACCGACTCCTTTGCAAGAGACCCAGTACTTC.

This clone turned up a few times. This sequence joins TRBV7-2 and TRBJ2-1, with 14 bases aligning to TRBD2. The J segment lost 10 bases and the V segment lost 5 bases, leaving 4 bases of the junction unmatched. CDR3 length equals 14 residues. CDR1 and CDR2 from the germline V gene are SGHTA and FQGNSA. This CDR3 is CASSPWTSGREQFF. The DNA for the CDR3 is TGTGCCAGCAGCCCCTGGACTAGCGGGAGGGAGCAGTTCTTC.

This rearrangement joins TRBV6-1 to TRBJ1-2; no definite D call. The V end was cut by 4 bases, the J end by 8 bases, with 11 bases between. Germline lookup yields CDR1 MNHNS and CDR2 SASEGT. The CDR3 runs 12 residues. The CDR3 nucleotides are TGTGCCAGCAGTGGCGGATCGGGGGGCTACACCTTC. Translating gives CASSGGSGGYTF.

This clone was observed a handful of times. The chain carries TRBV9 and TRBJ2-3, with a possible D match to TRBD2 (6 bases). Trimming took off 0 bases at V and 8 bases at J, with 16 bases between the two ends. In germline, CDR1 is SGDLS, CDR2 YYNGEE. This CDR3 is built from 15 residues. CDR3 sequence: CASSVGGSGYGTQYF. CDR3 coding DNA: TGTGCCAGCAGCGTAGGTGGGAGCGGGTATGGTACGCAGTATTTT.

This clone was found many times. The chain carries TRBV7-2 and TRBJ2-7; 8 bases align to TRBD1. The CDR3 length is 12 residues. Looked up from germline, CDR1 is SGHTA and CDR2 is FQGNSA. Unmatched junction bases numbered 3, after V lost 5 bases and J lost 6 bases. The CDR3 DNA reads as TGTGCCAGCAGCCCGACAGGGGTCGAGCAGTACTTC. Its translation is CASSPTGVEQYF.

In this sample, this clone turned up many times. The chain links TRBV29-1 to TRBJ2-6; TRBD1 agrees at 7 bases. Trimming removed 6 bases from V and 2 bases from J; junction bases left unmatched: 4. Germline CDR1 is SQVTM and CDR2 is ANQGSEA. This CDR3 is 14 amino acids long. The CDR3 DNA sequence: TGCAGCGTCGATGGACAGGCTGGGGCCAACGTCCTGACTTTC. Its translation: CSVDGQAGANVLTF.

In its sample, this clone was seen a few times. The rearrangement uses TRBV6-5 and TRBJ2-6; a weak D match, TRBD2 (5 bases). This CDR3 is built from 15 residues. Trimming cost V 6 bases and J 4 bases, with 13 bases left between them. Germline V gene lookup returns CDR1 MNHEY and CDR2 SVGAGI. The CDR3 is CASSDYTGGANVLTF. CDR3 coding DNA: TGTGCCAGCAGCGATTATACGGGAGGGGCCAACGTCCTGACTTTC.

This clone was seen at least ten times. The rearrangement links TRBV7-2 to TRBJ2-3; D call uncertain. Trimming cost V 8 bases and J 6 bases, with 9 bases left between them. This CDR3 region has 11 residues. Per the germline V gene, CDR1 is SGHTA and CDR2 is FQGNSA. CDR3 sequence reads: CASSYGDTQYF. CDR3 coding DNA: TGTGCCAGCTCCTACGGGGATACGCAGTATTTT.

The chain recombines TRBV11-2 with TRBJ1-4; TRBD1 matches 9 bases. This CDR3 has 14 amino acids. V was pared by 3 bases and J by 10 bases, with 6 bases of the junction left unmatched. The germline V gene encodes CDR1 SGHAT and CDR2 FQNNGV. The CDR3 spells CASSLGQGTGKLFF. The DNA of the CDR3 is TGTGCCAGCAGCTTGGGACAGGGTACTGGAAAACTGTTTTTT.

The rearrangement links TRBV5-4 to TRBJ2-1; 7 bases agree with TRBD2. The junction had 3 bases not matched to a gene; V was cut back by 4 bases and J by 5 bases. Germline values: CDR1 SGHNT, CDR2 YYREEE (reference sequence). CDR3 length: 13 amino acids. The CDR3 here is CASSPSGNNEQFF. CDR3 nucleotide sequence: TGTGCCAGCAGCCCTAGCGGAAACAATGAGCAGTTCTTC. Drawing the rest from reference TRBV5-4 and TRBJ2-1, the complete variable domain is ETGVTQSPTHLIKTRGQQVTLRCSSQSGHNTVSWYQQALGQGPQFIFQYYREEENGRGNFPPRFSGLQFPNYSSELNVNALELDDSALYLCASSPSGNNEQFFGPGTRLTVL.

This sequence joins TRBV7-2 and TRBJ2-7; 8 bases map to TRBD2. V shed 5 bases and J 0 bases; nucleotides not matched to a gene: 6. Germline assignment: CDR1 SGHTA and CDR2 FQGNSA. The CDR3 has 15 residues. The CDR3, as DNA: TGTGCCAGCAGCCAAAGCGGGAGTCTCTCCTACGAGCAGTACTTC. This gives the protein CASSQSGSLSYEQYF.

The rearrangement links TRBV7-9 to TRBJ2-7, with 7 bases fitting TRBD2. The CDR3 runs 17 residues. Germline V gene sequence: CDR1 SEHNR, CDR2 FQNEAQ (reference sequence). J gave up 5 bases and V 8 bases, and 21 bases lay outside the gene matches. The CDR3 coding sequence is TGTGCCAGCCGAACAGTTCAGGGACTACCCGGTAGGGACGAGCAGTACTTC. Translating it yields CASRTVQGLPGRDEQYF.

The genes are TRBV28 and TRBJ2-7; 7 nucleotides align to TRBD1. The J segment lost 3 bases and the V segment lost 5 bases, leaving 7 bases of the junction unmatched. This CDR3 contains 14 residues. The V gene's germline CDR1 is MDHEN and CDR2 SYDVKM. CDR3 coding DNA: TGTGCCAGCAGTGGTACCGGGACAGTCTACGAGCAGTACTTC. Translated, it gives CASSGTGTVYEQYF.

A few counts support this clone. The chain couples TRBV28 to TRBJ2-1, with TRBD2 identical over 13 bases. The germline V gene has CDR1 MDHEN and CDR2 SYDVKM. The CDR3 totals 13 residues. CDR3 sequence (DNA): TGTGCGGCCGGGACTAGCGGGAAAAAGGAGCAGTTCTTC. This translates into CAAGTSGKKEQFF. Drawing the rest from reference TRBV28 and TRBJ2-1, the complete variable domain is DVKVTQSSRYLVKRTGEKVFLECVQDMDHENMFWYRQDPGLGLRLIYFSYDVKMKEKGDIPEGYSVSREKKERFSLILESASTNQTSMYLCAAGTSGKKEQFFGPGTRLTVL.

The chain uses TRBV6-5 and TRBJ1-1; a weak D match, TRBD1 (5 bases). V was clipped by 7 bases and J by 7 bases, with 13 bases between them. CDR1 and CDR2 (germline): MNHEY, SVGAGI. The CDR3 runs to 12 residues. This CDR3 reads CASTDSLIEAFF. The DNA for the CDR3 is TGTGCCAGCACCGACAGCCTTATTGAAGCTTTCTTT.

The chain joins TRBV4-2 to TRBJ2-1; perhaps TRBD2 as D (6 bases). V lost 2 bases and J lost 10, with 24 bases in between. CDR3 size: 17 residues. CDR1 and CDR2 from the germline V gene are LGHNA and YNFKEQ. CDR3 sequence reads: CASSQRSQRAVLPEQFF. CDR3 bases: TGTGCCAGCAGCCAACGGAGTCAGCGGGCAGTTCTGCCCGAGCAGTTCTTC.

V and J are TRBV5-4 and TRBJ2-5; TRBD2 matches 9 bases. The DNA end is more similar to TRBJ2-7, so the J call may be wrong. CDR1 and CDR2 from the germline V gene are SGHNT and YYREEE (reference sequence). The CDR3 length is 15 residues. The CDR3 here is CASRWKSGRSYEQYF. CDR3 DNA sequence: TGTGCCAGCAGGTGGAAGAGCGGGAGGTCCTACGAGCAGTACTTC.